Listed below are T cell receptor beta chains from one sample, sequenced in a study of cytomegalovirus exposure and HLA in healthy donors. Generated by immunoSEQ multiplex PCR, the TCRdb table keeps only in-frame clones and is missing some. The table has roughly 120,000 clones, 73% seen once; the top ten hold about 8.4%. Sequenced: PBMCs. The receptors were gathered from a man aged 35 to 55 in good health and CMV-seronegative. The CDR3 runs from the conserved cysteine through the conserved F or W. The D gene is left open where the match is weak. Some rows mark clone size as missing; the rest say once, few, many or name a class of expanded clone.

TRBJ2-7	TRBV6-5	15	.	TRBD1	CASRDPRQGVREQYF	TGTGCCAGCAGGGACCCCCGACAGGGGGTACGCGAGCAGTACTTC
TRBJ2-7	TRBV2	13	once	.	CASTGSLGYEQYF	TGTGCCAGCACCGGCAGTCTCGGGTACGAGCAGTACTTC
TRBJ2-7	TRBV9	14	.	.	CASSVAGTGYEQYF	TGTGCCAGCAGCGTAGCGGGGACTGGCTACGAGCAGTACTTC
TRBJ1-3	TRBV5-4	14	.	.	CASSSYESVDTIYF	TGTGCCAGCAGCTCCTATGAATCTGTGGACACCATATATTTT
TRBJ1-1	TRBV6-1	14	.	.	CASSEGLVNTEAFF	TGTGCCAGCAGTGAAGGACTGGTGAACACTGAAGCTTTCTTT
TRBJ1-2	TRBV10-3	15	.	TRBD1	CASTRGGQGAAGYTF	TGTGCCAGCACCCGTGGCGGACAGGGGGCTGCTGGCTACACCTTC
TRBJ1-2	TRBV27	15	.	TRBD1	CASSSGTGGTYGYTF	TGTGCCAGCAGTAGCGGGACAGGGGGTACCTATGGCTACACCTTC
TRBJ2-1	TRBV5-8	14	once	TRBD2	CANPLAGRYNEQFF	TGTGCCAACCCGCTAGCGGGCCGCTACAATGAGCAGTTCTTC
TRBJ1-5	TRBV6-1	14	few	.	CASGRQISNQPQHF	TGTGCCAGCGGCCGTCAGATTAGCAATCAGCCCCAGCATTTT
TRBJ2-1	TRBV28	15	.	.	CASSSQRGSYNEQFF	TGTGCCAGCAGTTCCCAGCGTGGGTCCTACAATGAGCAGTTCTTC
TRBJ1-3	TRBV7-2	17	.	.	CASSLVGRGGSGNTIYF	TGTGCCAGCAGCTTAGTAGGCCGGGGGGGCTCTGGAAACACCATATATTTT
TRBJ2-2	TRBV4-2	17	.	TRBD2	CASSQEGTRRVAGELFF	TGTGCCAGCAGCCAAGAAGGGACTAGAAGGGTCGCCGGGGAGCTGTTTTTT
TRBJ2-1	TRBV6-1	16	.	TRBD2	CASSVRGTISYNEQFF	TGTGCCAGCAGTGTCCGCGGGACTATCTCCTACAATGAGCAGTTCTTC
TRBJ1-3	TRBV6-5	14	.	.	CASLPGSSGNTIYF	TGTGCCAGCTTGCCCGGGAGCTCTGGAAACACCATATATTTT
TRBJ2-1	TRBV27	15	few	TRBD2	CASRLAGGYYNEQFF	TGTGCCAGCAGATTAGCGGGGGGGTACTACAATGAGCAGTTCTTC
TRBJ2-5	TRBV11-1	17	.	.	CASSQPEGIRFRETQYF	TGTGCCAGCAGCCAACCTGAGGGTATCAGGTTTAGGGAGACCCAGTACTTC
TRBJ1-6	TRBV7-9	14	few	.	CASSPSRANSPLHF	TGTGCCAGCAGCCCAAGCAGGGCTAATTCACCCCTCCACTTT
TRBJ1-2	TRBV7-9	14	.	TRBD1	CASSLDRGPNGYPF	TGTGCCAGCAGCTTGGACAGGGGACCGAATGGCTACCCCTTC
TRBJ2-1	TRBV5-4	14	.	.	CASSLGGGTNEQFF	TGTGCCAGCAGCTTAGGGGGGGGAACCAATGAGCAGTTCTTC
TRBJ1-1	TRBV5-1	14	few	TRBD1	CASSLTTGGTEAFF	TGCGCCAGCAGCTTGACCACAGGGGGCACTGAAGCTTTCTTT
TRBJ2-3	TRBV29-1	14	.	.	CSVAGSVPTDTQYF	TGCAGCGTTGCAGGGTCCGTCCCCACAGATACGCAGTATTTT
TRBJ2-3	TRBV2	17	few	.	CASSEPPDRMGTDTQYF	TGTGCCAGCAGTGAACCACCCGACAGGATGGGGACGGATACGCAGTATTTT
TRBJ2-1	TRBV28	14	once	.	CASSLQGAYNEQFF	TGTGCCAGCAGCCTTCAGGGTGCCTACAATGAGCAGTTCTTC
TRBJ2-7	TRBV11-2	13	.	.	CASSFGGGYEQYF	TGTGCCAGCAGCTTCGGTGGTGGCTACGAGCAGTACTTC
TRBJ1-2	TRBV6-5	14	once	.	CASRLTGPNYGYTF	TGTGCCAGCAGATTGACAGGCCCTAACTATGGCTACACCTTC
TRBJ1-6	TRBV28	13	.	TRBD1	CASTRGRVSPLHF	TGTGCCAGCACGAGGGGGCGGGTTTCACCCCTCCACTTT
TRBJ1-1	TRBV7-9	15	.	.	CASSLAQIQNTEAFF	TGTGCCAGCAGCTTAGCACAGATACAGAACACTGAAGCTTTCTTT
TRBJ1-3	TRBV29-1	14	.	.	CSALTGFSGNTIYF	TGCAGCGCTCTGACAGGTTTCTCTGGAAACACCATATATTTT
TRBJ1-1	TRBV6-1	13	.	.	CASSGEVITEAFF	TGTGCCAGCAGTGGTGAGGTGATCACTGAAGCTTTCTTT
TRBJ1-1	TRBV4-3	13	.	.	CASSQEWGAGAFF	TGCGCCAGCAGCCAAGAGTGGGGCGCAGGGGCTTTCTTT
TRBJ2-7	TRBV4-3	14	.	TRBD2	CASSPSGGFYEQYF	TGCGCCAGCAGCCCTAGCGGGGGGTTTTACGAGCAGTACTTC
TRBJ1-6	TRBV7-2	15	.	.	CASSLVLGANSPLHF	TGTGCCAGCAGCTTAGTTCTGGGGGCCAATTCACCCCTCCACTTT
TRBJ2-2	TRBV7-9	15	.	TRBD1	CSSRGPGINTGELFF	TGTTCCAGCAGGGGGCCAGGGATTAACACCGGGGAGCTGTTTTTT
TRBJ2-3	TRBV5-1	17	.	TRBD2	CASSLGYSGGTSDTQYF	TGCGCCAGCAGCTTGGGGTATAGCGGGGGTACTTCAGATACGCAGTATTTT
TRBJ2-5	TRBV7-2	18	.	TRBD2	CASSSGTSGGAGQETQYF	TGTGCCAGCAGCTCTGGGACTAGCGGGGGGGCAGGTCAAGAGACCCAGTACTTC
TRBJ1-4	TRBV9	15	.	TRBD1	CASSALTGINEKLFF	TGTGCCAGCAGCGCCCTGACAGGGATAAATGAAAAACTGTTTTTT
TRBJ2-1	TRBV13	17	.	TRBD2	CASSLGSKRGGYNEQFF	TGTGCCAGCAGCTTAGGCTCGAAGCGGGGGGGATACAATGAGCAGTTCTTC
TRBJ2-5	TRBV18	14	.	.	CASSPSGVRETQYF	TGTGCCAGCTCACCCTCAGGGGTACGAGAGACCCAGTACTTC
TRBJ2-1	TRBV27	18	.	.	CASRTWRESLRSTNEQFF	TGTGCCAGCAGGACGTGGAGGGAGTCCTTGAGGTCTACAAATGAGCAGTTCTTC
TRBJ2-6	TRBV7-6	20	.	TRBD1	CASSSRDREYRKPGANVLTF	TGTGCCAGCAGCTCACGGGACAGGGAATACAGAAAACCTGGGGCCAACGTCCTGACTTTC
TRBJ2-1	TRBV7-8	15	.	TRBD1	CASSPRWDRDNEQFF	TGTGCCAGCAGCCCGAGATGGGACAGGGACAATGAGCAGTTCTTC